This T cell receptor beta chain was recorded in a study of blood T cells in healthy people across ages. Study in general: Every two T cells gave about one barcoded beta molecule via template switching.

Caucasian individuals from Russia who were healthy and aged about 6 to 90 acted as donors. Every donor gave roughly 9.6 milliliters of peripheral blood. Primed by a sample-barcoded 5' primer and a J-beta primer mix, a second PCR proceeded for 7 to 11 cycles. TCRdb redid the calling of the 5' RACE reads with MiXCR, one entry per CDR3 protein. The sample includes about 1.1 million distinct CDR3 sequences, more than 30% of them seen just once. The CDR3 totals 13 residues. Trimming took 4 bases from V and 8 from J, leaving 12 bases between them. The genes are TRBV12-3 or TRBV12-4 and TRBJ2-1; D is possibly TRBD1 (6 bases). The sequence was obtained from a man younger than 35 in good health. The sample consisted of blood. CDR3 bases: TGTGCCAGCAGTTCCAGGGGATGGGATGAGCAGTTCTTC. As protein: CASSSRGWDEQFF.